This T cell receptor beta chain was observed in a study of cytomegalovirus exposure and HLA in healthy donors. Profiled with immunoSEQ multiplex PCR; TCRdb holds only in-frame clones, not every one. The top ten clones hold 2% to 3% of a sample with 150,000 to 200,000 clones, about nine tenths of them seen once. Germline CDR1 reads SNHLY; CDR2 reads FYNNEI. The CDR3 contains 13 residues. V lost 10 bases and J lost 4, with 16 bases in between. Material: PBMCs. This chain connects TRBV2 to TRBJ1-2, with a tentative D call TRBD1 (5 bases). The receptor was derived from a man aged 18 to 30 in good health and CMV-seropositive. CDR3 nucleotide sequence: TGTGCCACCTCAGGGATCCCCTCCTATGGCTACACCTTC. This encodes CATSGIPSYGYTF.